This TCR beta chain was captured in a study of blood T cells in healthy people across ages. V was clipped by 6 bases and J by 4 bases; unmatched bases: 7. This CDR3 contains 17 residues. CDR1 is MNHEY, CDR2 SMNVEV, per germline (reference sequence). With a J-beta primer mix and a sample-barcoded 5' primer, a second PCR ran roughly 7 to 11 cycles. TCRdb passed the 5' RACE reads through MiXCR, listing each CDR3 protein once. This table has some 1 million distinct CDR3 sequences, over 35% appearing once. Broader study findings: Per million T cells, TCR beta diversity dropped roughly linearly as age increased. The diversity estimates, figures obtained from one million T cells, were considered underestimates. In these data, TCR beta diversity tracked strongly with naive T cell percentage. Both higher diversity and more naive CD4+ cells marked long-lived donors when set against aged donors.

The sample holds a few counts of this clonotype. Antigen specificity is unknown. The sequenced sample consisted of blood. The chain carries TRBV27 and TRBJ2-3; 16 bases line up with TRBD2. The receptor was derived from a woman aged 55-75 years in good health. The CDR3 reads CASSRGTSGRAPDTQYF. The CDR3, as DNA: TGTGCCAGCAGCCGCGGGACTAGCGGGAGGGCTCCAGATACGCAGTATTTT.